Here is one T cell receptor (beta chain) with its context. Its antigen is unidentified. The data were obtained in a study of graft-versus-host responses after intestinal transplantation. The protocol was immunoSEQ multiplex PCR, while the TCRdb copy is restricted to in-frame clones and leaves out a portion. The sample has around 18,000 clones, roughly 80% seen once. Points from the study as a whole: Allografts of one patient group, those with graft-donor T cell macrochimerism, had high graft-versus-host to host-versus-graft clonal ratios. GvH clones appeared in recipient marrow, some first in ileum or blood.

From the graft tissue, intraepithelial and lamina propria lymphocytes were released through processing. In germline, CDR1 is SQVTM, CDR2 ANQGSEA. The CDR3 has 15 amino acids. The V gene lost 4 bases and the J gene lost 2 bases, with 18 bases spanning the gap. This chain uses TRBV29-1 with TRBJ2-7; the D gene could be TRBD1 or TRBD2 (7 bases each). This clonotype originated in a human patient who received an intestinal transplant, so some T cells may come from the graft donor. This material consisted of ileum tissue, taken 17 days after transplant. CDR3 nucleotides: TGCAGCGTTGCTCCCAGGGGGGGGAGGGCCTACGAGCAGTACTTC. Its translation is CSVAPRGGRAYEQYF.